A selection of T cell receptor beta chains follows, all from one sample in a study of cytomegalovirus exposure and HLA in healthy donors. Profiled with immunoSEQ multiplex PCR; TCRdb holds only in-frame clones, not every one. The sample lists about 160,000 clones, approximately 76% occurring once. Source material: PBMCs. The receptors were gathered from a man in his fifties or sixties in good health and CMV-seronegative. The CDR3 runs from the conserved cysteine through the conserved F or W. A D gene is named only where the DNA matches it firmly.

TRBV18 | TRBD2 | CASSPREGIRDEQYF
TRBV27 | . | CASSFGLASNEQFF
TRBV6-5 | TRBD1 | CASRVQGTSPLHF
TRBV15 | . | CATSRTGSVLGTPGPQETRYF
TRBV5-1 | . | CASRRGNTGELFF
TRBV5-4 | . | CASSLEAGGIRSYNEQFF
TRBV6-5 | TRBD1 | CASSLQGARDEQYF
TRBV25-1 | . | CASSESGGKQETQYF
TRBV5-1 | . | CASSQDSNTEAFF
TRBV5-4 | . | CASSLEGAGGVEQFF
TRBV9 | TRBD2 | CASSRRTSGVSDTQYF
TRBV5-6 | TRBD2 | CASSLGLAVQETQYF
TRBV6-5 | . | CASSSGGAGNEKLFF
TRBV10-1 | . | CASSELTTTGEQYF
TRBV5-1 | . | CASSSGDVETQYF
TRBV4-3 | TRBD2 | CASSQSRLAGRYEQYF
TRBV27 | . | CASSPDGGLIGTGELFF
TRBV15 | . | CATSRVLAGSSYNEQFF
TRBV7-9 | . | CASSPAGQHNEQFF
TRBV5-4 | TRBD2 | CASSQGASGSGNEQFF
TRBV7-9 | . | CASSSGTYNEQFF
TRBV9 | . | CASSARLDQDEQYF
TRBV28 | . | CASNQKGYGYTF
TRBV11-2 | . | CASSLDGRVYTF
TRBV27 | TRBD1 | CASSQTGFGTDTQYF
TRBV27 | . | CASSPRRNSPLHF
TRBV29-1 | . | CSVGRGAGYNEQFF
TRBV28 | TRBD1 | CASSSPLRGQIGTEAFF
TRBV7-2 | . | CASSPESRGEKLFF